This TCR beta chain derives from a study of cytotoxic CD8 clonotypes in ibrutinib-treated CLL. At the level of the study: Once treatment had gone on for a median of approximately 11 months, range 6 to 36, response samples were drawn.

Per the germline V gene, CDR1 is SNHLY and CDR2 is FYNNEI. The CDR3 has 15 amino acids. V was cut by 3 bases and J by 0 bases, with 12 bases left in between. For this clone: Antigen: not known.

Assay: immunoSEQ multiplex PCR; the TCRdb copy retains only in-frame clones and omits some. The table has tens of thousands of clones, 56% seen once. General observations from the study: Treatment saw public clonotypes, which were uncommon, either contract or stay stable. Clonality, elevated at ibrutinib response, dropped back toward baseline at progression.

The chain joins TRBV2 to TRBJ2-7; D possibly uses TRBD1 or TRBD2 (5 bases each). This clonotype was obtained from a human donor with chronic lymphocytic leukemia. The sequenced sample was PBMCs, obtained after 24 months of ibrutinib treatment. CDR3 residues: CASSDSSGTSYEQYF. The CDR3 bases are TGTGCCAGCAGTGACTCTTCTGGGACCTCCTACGAGCAGTACTTC.